The 20 T cell receptor beta chains listed next were all sequenced from one sample in a study of beta chain features in type 1 diabetes. Expressed TCRB transcripts were sequenced because the isolated RNA had all been reverse transcribed beforehand. Data came from immunoSEQ multiplex PCR; TCRdb stores just in-frame clones and leaves some out. The repertoire holds 900,000 or so clones, with 15% to 20% as singletons. The sample was naive CD4+ T cells from blood. The receptors were gathered from a woman under 30 in good health.

This clone was found a few times. CDR3 sequence (DNA): TGTGCCAGCAGCGTAGATGCCTTCTCGGGCGGCTACACCTTC. It specifies CASSVDAFSGGYTF. The chain couples TRBV9 to TRBJ1-2; no firm D call. From germline, CDR1 is SGDLS and CDR2 YYNGEE. Trimming removed 0 bases at V and 8 bases at J, with 14 bases between. This CDR3 spans 14 amino acids.

The chain couples TRBV29-1 to TRBJ2-5; tentatively, D is TRBD2 (6 bases). Germline V gene data show CDR1 as SQVTM and CDR2 as ANQGSEA. Trimming shortened V by 8 bases and J by 7 bases, and 14 bases separated the two germline ends. The CDR3 contains 11 residues. The CDR3 DNA reads as TGCAGCATCGGGGACTTGGGGACCCAGTACTTC. Translated: CSIGDLGTQYF.

The chain uses TRBV19 and TRBJ1-1; 8 bases match TRBD1. CDR1 and CDR2 (germline): LNHDA, SQIVND (reference sequence). This CDR3 has 14 amino acids. Trimming at V came to 7 bases and at J to 5 bases, leaving 9 bases not matched to a gene. CDR3 sequence: CASTLTGAGTEAFF. In DNA form, the CDR3 reads TGTGCCAGTACCCTGACAGGGGCCGGGACTGAAGCTTTCTTT. The full variable domain, its missing parts supplied by reference TRBV19 and TRBJ1-1, is DGGITQSPKYLFRKEGQNVTLSCEQNLNHDAMYWYRQDPGQGLRLIYYSQIVNDFQKGDIAEGYSVSREKKESFPLTVTSAQKNPTAFYLCASTLTGAGTEAFFGQGTRLTVV.

The sample holds a few counts of this clone. V usage is TRBV20-1 and J usage is TRBJ2-1; no firm D call. Germline CDR1 and CDR2: DFQATT and SNEGSKA (reference sequence). This CDR3 region has 10 residues. V gave up 7 bases and J gave up 4 bases, with 5 bases separating them. CDR3 loop: CSVGYNEQFF. CDR3 DNA sequence: TGCAGTGTAGGGTACAATGAGCAGTTCTTC.

The V call is TRBV11-2, the J call TRBJ2-7; 9 positions match TRBD1. Looked up from germline, CDR1 is SGHAT and CDR2 is FQNNGV. This CDR3 is 15 amino acids long. With V trimmed by 2 bases and J by 2 bases, 4 bases remained unmatched. This chain's CDR3 is CASSLYRGRPYEQYF. As DNA, the CDR3 is TGTGCCAGCAGCTTATACAGGGGGCGCCCCTACGAGCAGTACTTC.

The chain carries TRBV21-1 and TRBJ2-7; TRBD1 was called by the table and not checked on the DNA. TRBV21-1 is described as a pseudogene. This CDR3 spans 16 amino acids. The CDR3 DNA sequence: TGTGCCAGCGGCAACAATCTCCCGGCAGGGATCTACGAGCAGTACTTC. This gives the protein CASGNNLPAGIYEQYF.

Concerning this clone: The sample has other DNA sequences that encode this CDR3 too. The chain has TRBV6-5 and TRBJ2-1, with 9 positions matching TRBD2. J lost 8 bases, V lost 6 bases, and 8 bases had no gene match. CDR3 length equals 14 residues. The germline gives CDR1 MNHEY, CDR2 SVGAGI. CDR3 loop: CASRPGLAFDEQFF. CDR3 DNA: TGTGCCAGCAGACCGGGACTAGCATTCGATGAGCAGTTCTTC.

This chain links TRBV4-2 with TRBJ2-1, with TRBD1 identical over 7 bases. J gave up 4 bases and V 4 bases, and 13 bases lay outside the gene matches. CDR1 LGHNA and CDR2 YNFKEQ come from the germline V gene. The CDR3 consists of 17 residues. CDR3 region: CASSRTQDRAGYNEQFF. CDR3 coding DNA: TGTGCCAGCAGCCGTACCCAAGACAGGGCAGGATACAATGAGCAGTTCTTC.

The rearrangement uses TRBV7-2 and TRBJ2-1; no firm D call. Trimming cost V 4 bases and J 4 bases, with 11 bases left between them. CDR1 is SGHTA and CDR2 is FQGNSA in the germline V gene. CDR3 length: 14 residues. CDR3 nucleotide sequence: TGTGCCAGCAGCTCCCAACCTCGGTACAATGAGCAGTTCTTC. Translating gives CASSSQPRYNEQFF.

J is TRBJ2-3 and V is TRBV28; tentatively, D is TRBD1 or TRBD2 (5 bases each). Germline values: CDR1 MDHEN, CDR2 SYDVKM. The germline V and J ends were trimmed by 2 bases and 2 bases, with 14 bases remaining between them. The length of the CDR3 is 16 residues. CDR3 in amino acids: CASSLIGAGFTDTQYF. CDR3 DNA: TGTGCCAGCAGTTTAATAGGGGCGGGTTTCACAGATACGCAGTATTTT. The full variable domain, rest sourced from reference TRBV28 and TRBJ2-3, is DVKVTQSSRYLVKRTGEKVFLECVQDMDHENMFWYRQDPGLGLRLIYFSYDVKMKEKGDIPEGYSVSREKKERFSLILESASTNQTSMYLCASSLIGAGFTDTQYFGPGTRLTVL.

The CDR3 coding sequence is TGTGCCAGCAGCCATACCCTTAGGGGCGTCAATCAGCCCCAGCATTTT. Translated, it gives CASSHTLRGVNQPQHF. The chain has TRBV4-2 and TRBJ1-5; perhaps TRBD1 as D (5 bases). V was clipped by 3 bases and J by 3 bases, with 15 bases between them. This CDR3 spans 16 amino acids. The germline CDR1 and CDR2 sequences are LGHNA and YNFKEQ.

This clone was observed a handful of times. The chain joins TRBV5-4 to TRBJ1-2, with D perhaps matching TRBD1 (5 bases). Germline V gene sequence: CDR1 SGHNT, CDR2 YYREEE (reference sequence). This CDR3 spans 14 amino acids. V lost 4 bases and J 5 bases, leaving 15 bases between the germline ends. DNA for the CDR3: TGTGCCAGCAGCAGCGGGACGTTTCCGTATGGCTACACCTTC. Translation: CASSSGTFPYGYTF.

The sample holds a few counts of this clone. Other DNA sequences of this sample code for an identical CDR3. The V gene is TRBV11-2, the J gene TRBJ2-3; TRBD2 aligns across 14 bases. The germline V gene encodes CDR1 SGHAT and CDR2 FQNNGV. V shed 4 bases and J 1 base; nucleotides not matched to a gene: 4. CDR3 size: 17 residues. The CDR3 loop reads CASSSGLAGVGTDTQYF. The CDR3 DNA follows: TGTGCCAGCAGCTCGGGACTAGCGGGAGTGGGCACAGATACGCAGTATTTT.

This clone showed up just a few times. The rearrangement joins TRBV19 to TRBJ2-1, with TRBD2 as a possible D gene (5 bases). CDR3 length: 12 amino acids. The ends were cut back, 10 bases at V and 9 bases at J, with 16 bases in the middle. Germline-derived CDR1 and CDR2 are LNHDA and SQIVND (reference sequence). CDR3 sequence (DNA): TGTGCCACGGGAAGAGGGAAGCTTGAGCAGTTCTTC. Encoded protein: CATGRGKLEQFF.

The V call is TRBV4-2, the J call TRBJ2-1; maybe TRBD1 (6 bases). This CDR3 comprises 16 residues. Germline V CDR1 and CDR2: LGHNA, YNFKEQ. V lost 0 bases to trimming and J lost 1 base, with 10 bases between them. DNA for the CDR3: TGTGCCAGCAGCCAAGATCCGCAGGGGTCCTACAATGAGCAGTTCTTC. Translating gives CASSQDPQGSYNEQFF.

The rearrangement links TRBV6-6 to TRBJ2-7; 11 bases agree with TRBD2. CDR3 size: 14 residues. V gave up 2 bases and J gave up 4 bases; unmatched junction bases: 1. The germline gives CDR1 MNHNY, CDR2 SVGAGI (reference sequence). Here the CDR3 DNA reads TGTGCCAGCAGTTACACTAGCGGGAGTTACGAGCAGTACTTC. Amino acid sequence: CASSYTSGSYEQYF.

There are a few counts of this clone. The chain combines TRBV19 with TRBJ2-7; D call uncertain. This CDR3 region has 13 residues. Germline assignment: CDR1 LNHDA and CDR2 SQIVND (reference sequence). With 5 bases removed from V and 6 bases from J, the gap between germline ends came to 14 bases. The CDR3 region is CASSPHVRLEQYF. CDR3 sequence (DNA): TGTGCCAGTAGTCCCCACGTACGGCTCGAGCAGTACTTC.

This clone was seen a handful of times. The J gene is TRBJ2-3, the V gene TRBV2, with 10 bases fitting TRBD2. Losses at the gene ends were 7 bases for V and 0 bases for J; bases not matched to a gene: 4. Germline V lookup: CDR1 SNHLY, CDR2 FYNNEI. This CDR3 region has 15 residues. In DNA, the CDR3 is TGTGCCAGCACTCTGACTAGCGGGAGCACAGATACGCAGTATTTT. Residues: CASTLTSGSTDTQYF.

This clone was seen only a few times. This rearrangement joins TRBV14 to TRBJ2-7; 7 nucleotides align to TRBD2. The junction had 5 bases not matched to a gene; V was cut back by 6 bases and J by 0 bases. The CDR3 consists of 14 residues. Germline-derived CDR1 and CDR2 are SGHDN and FVKESK. CDR3 protein: CASSALADSYEQYF. The CDR3 DNA reads as TGTGCCAGCAGTGCGCTAGCGGACTCCTACGAGCAGTACTTC.

This chain uses TRBV25-1 with TRBJ2-5; D not certain. The CDR3 covers 15 residues. Trimming cost V 6 bases and J 7 bases, with 21 bases left between them. Germline V gives CDR1 MGHDK, CDR2 SYGVNS. DNA of the CDR3: TGTGCCAGCAGCCGGAATACTGGACGAGTGGTGACCCAGTACTTC. This sequence encodes CASSRNTGRVVTQYF.